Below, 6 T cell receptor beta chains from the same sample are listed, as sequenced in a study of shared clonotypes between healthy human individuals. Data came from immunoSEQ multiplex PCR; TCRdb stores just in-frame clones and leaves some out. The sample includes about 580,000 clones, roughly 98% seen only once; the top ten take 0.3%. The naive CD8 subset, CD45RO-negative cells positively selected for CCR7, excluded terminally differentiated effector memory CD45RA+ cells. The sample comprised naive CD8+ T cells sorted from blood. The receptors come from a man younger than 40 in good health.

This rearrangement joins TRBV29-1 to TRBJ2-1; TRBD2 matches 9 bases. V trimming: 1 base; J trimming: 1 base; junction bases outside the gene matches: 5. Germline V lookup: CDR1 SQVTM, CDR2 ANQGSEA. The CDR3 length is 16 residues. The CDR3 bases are TGCAGCGTTGAAGGACTAGCGGATATATCCTACAATGAGCAGTTCTTC. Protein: CSVEGLADISYNEQFF.

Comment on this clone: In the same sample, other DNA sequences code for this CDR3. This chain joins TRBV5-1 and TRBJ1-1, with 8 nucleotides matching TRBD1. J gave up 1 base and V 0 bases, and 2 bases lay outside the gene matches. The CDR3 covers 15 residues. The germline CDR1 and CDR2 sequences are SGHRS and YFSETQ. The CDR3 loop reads CASSLAGTGNTEAFF. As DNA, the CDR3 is TGCGCCAGCAGCTTGGCCGGGACAGGGAACACTGAAGCTTTCTTT. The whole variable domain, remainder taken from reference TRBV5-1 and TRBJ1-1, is KAGVTQTPRYLIKTRGQQVTLSCSPISGHRSVSWYQQTPGQGLQFLFEYFSETQRNKGNFPGRFSGRQFSNSRSEMNVSTLELGDSALYLCASSLAGTGNTEAFFGQGTRLTVV.

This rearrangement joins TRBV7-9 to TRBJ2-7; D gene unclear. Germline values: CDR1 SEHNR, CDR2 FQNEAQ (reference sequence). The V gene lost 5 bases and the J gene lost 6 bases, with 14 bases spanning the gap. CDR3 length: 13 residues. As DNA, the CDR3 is TGTGCCAGCAGCCCCAAATACGGGCCCGAGCAGTACTTC. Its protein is CASSPKYGPEQYF.

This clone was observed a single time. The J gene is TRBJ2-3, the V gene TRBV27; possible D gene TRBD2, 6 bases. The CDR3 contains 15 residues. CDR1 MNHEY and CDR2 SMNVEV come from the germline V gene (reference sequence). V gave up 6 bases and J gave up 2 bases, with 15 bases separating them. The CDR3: CASSKLAGPTDTQYF. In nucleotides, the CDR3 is TGTGCCAGCAGCAAACTAGCAGGACCCACAGATACGCAGTATTTT.

The CDR3 region is CASSMYGFYEQYF. CDR3 nucleotide sequence: TGCGCCAGCAGCATGTATGGGTTCTACGAGCAGTACTTC. The rearrangement joins TRBV5-1 to TRBJ2-7; D remains unclear. V shed 4 bases and J shed 3 bases, with 11 bases lying between them. Germline-derived CDR1 and CDR2 are SGHRS and YFSETQ. The CDR3 is 13 amino acids. Full variable domain (outside the CDR3, taken from reference TRBV5-1 and TRBJ2-7): KAGVTQTPRYLIKTRGQQVTLSCSPISGHRSVSWYQQTPGQGLQFLFEYFSETQRNKGNFPGRFSGRQFSNSRSEMNVSTLELGDSALYLCASSMYGFYEQYFGPGTRLTVT.

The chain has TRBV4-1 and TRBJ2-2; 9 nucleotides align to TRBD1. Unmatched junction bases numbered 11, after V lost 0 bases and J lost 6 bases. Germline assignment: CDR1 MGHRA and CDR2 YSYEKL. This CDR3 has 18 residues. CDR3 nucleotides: TGCGCCAGCAGCCAAGATTGGACAGGGGAGGCCTTAGCCGGGGAGCTGTTTTTT. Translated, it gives CASSQDWTGEALAGELFF.